Following are 32 T cell receptor beta chains from one sample sequenced in a study of cytomegalovirus exposure and HLA in healthy donors. The study ran its PCR with 60 Vbeta and 13 Jbeta primers. Using immunoSEQ multiplex PCR, the repertoire was profiled, and TCRdb retains in-frame clones only, with some absent. The listing contains around 45,000 clones. The sample taken for sequencing was PBMCs. The source is a woman under 40 in good health and CMV-seronegative.

V usage is TRBV30 and J usage is TRBJ2-7; 9 bases line up with TRBD1. The V segment lost 1 base and the J segment 7 bases; nucleotides outside the gene matches: 11. Germline assignment: CDR1 GTSNPN and CDR2 SVGIG (reference sequence). The CDR3 contains 15 residues. The CDR3 nucleotides are TGTGCCTGGAGTGCAGGGGACAGGGCCCTGGGGGAGCAGTACTTC. This encodes CAWSAGDRALGEQYF.

The chain carries TRBV25-1 and TRBJ2-7, with no clear D. Germline assignment: CDR1 MGHDK and CDR2 SYGVNS. This CDR3 is built from 15 residues. The V end lost 0 bases, the J end lost 4 bases, and 13 bases lay between the germline ends. CDR3: CASSEYQRAGYEQYF. DNA of the CDR3: TGTGCCAGCAGTGAATATCAGCGAGCCGGGTACGAGCAGTACTTC.

V and J are TRBV18 and TRBJ2-7; 8 bases align to TRBD1. From germline, CDR1 is KGHSH and CDR2 LQKENI. The CDR3 sequence is 16 residues long. The junction had 12 bases not matched to a gene; V was cut back by 6 bases and J by 2 bases. The CDR3 sequence: CASSGGSQGGPYEQYF. CDR3 bases: TGTGCCAGCTCCGGTGGGTCACAGGGGGGTCCCTACGAGCAGTACTTC.

The chain combines TRBV7-2 with TRBJ2-7, with 7 bases identical to TRBD1. This CDR3 comprises 15 residues. The J segment lost 0 bases and the V segment lost 4 bases, leaving 6 bases of the junction unmatched. Germline CDR1 is SGHTA and CDR2 is FQGNSA. The CDR3 loop reads CASSSQGYVSYEQYF. CDR3 nucleotide sequence: TGTGCCAGCAGCTCACAGGGGTACGTCTCCTACGAGCAGTACTTC.

The rearrangement uses TRBV7-6 and TRBJ2-1, with D perhaps TRBD2 (6 bases). The V end lost 5 bases, the J end lost 8 bases, and 19 bases lay between the germline ends. Germline CDR1 and CDR2: SGHVS and FNYEAQ. The CDR3 loop spans 15 amino acids. CDR3 DNA sequence: TGTGCCAGCAGCCCATCCCTACGGGAGCTCCATGAGCAGTTCTTC. Encoded protein: CASSPSLRELHEQFF.

The chain has TRBV4-3 and TRBJ2-7; no clear D gene. The V and J ends lost 0 bases and 2 bases respectively, with 8 bases between them. The germline V gene encodes CDR1 LGHNA and CDR2 YSLEER. CDR3 size: 14 residues. The CDR3 DNA follows: TGCGCCAGCAGCCAAGATCTAATAGCCTACGAGCAGTACTTC. Its translation: CASSQDLIAYEQYF.

This chain uses TRBV11-2 with TRBJ2-7; TRBD1 might be the D (6 bases). Looked up from germline, CDR1 is SGHAT and CDR2 is FQNNGV. The CDR3 runs to 16 residues. Trimming removed 1 base at V and 0 bases at J, with 13 bases between. CDR3 sequence reads: CASSLAAWGPSYEQYF. The CDR3 DNA is TGTGCCAGCAGCTTAGCTGCATGGGGGCCCTCCTACGAGCAGTACTTC. Together with reference TRBV11-2 and TRBJ2-7, the CDR3 gives the full variable domain: EAGVAQSPRYKIIEKRQSVAFWCNPISGHATLYWYQQILGQGPKLLIQFQNNGVVDDSQLPKDRFSAERLKGVDSTLKIQPAKLEDSAVYLCASSLAAWGPSYEQYFGPGTRLTVT.

The J gene is TRBJ2-7, the V gene TRBV19, with a possible D match to TRBD1 (6 bases). The V gene lost 5 bases and the J gene lost 2 bases, with 16 bases spanning the gap. Germline V lookup: CDR1 LNHDA, CDR2 SQIVND (reference sequence). The CDR3 is made up of 15 amino acids. The CDR3 coding sequence is TGTGCCAGTAGTTTACGGACAGACCCAACCTACGAGCAGTACTTC. This sequence encodes CASSLRTDPTYEQYF.

This chain connects TRBV28 to TRBJ2-7; TRBD1 agrees at 11 bases. This CDR3 spans 18 amino acids. Germline-derived CDR1 and CDR2 are MDHEN and SYDVKM. J gave up 0 bases and V 4 bases, and 11 bases lay outside the gene matches. This CDR3 reads CASSSNHPGTGGSYEQYF. Here the CDR3 DNA reads TGTGCCAGCAGTTCCAATCACCCAGGGACAGGGGGCTCCTACGAGCAGTACTTC.

The V and J genes are TRBV6-1 and TRBJ2-1; possibly TRBD1 for D (6 bases). CDR1 and CDR2 from the germline V gene are MNHNS and SASEGT. The CDR3 loop spans 15 amino acids. V lost 5 bases and J lost 0, with 11 bases in between. The CDR3 spells CASSRTVSSYNEQFF. CDR3 coding DNA: TGTGCCAGCAGTCGGACAGTTAGCTCCTACAATGAGCAGTTCTTC.

This chain uses TRBV5-4 with TRBJ1-2, with 7 bases matching TRBD1. With V trimmed by 4 bases and J by 1 base, 13 bases remained unmatched. There are 17 residues in the CDR3. CDR1 is SGHNT and CDR2 is YYREEE in the germline V gene (reference sequence). Written as DNA, the CDR3 is TGTGCCAGCAGCCAAAAGAGCGACAGGGCCTATAACTATGGCTACACCTTC. Translated: CASSQKSDRAYNYGYTF.

Frequency places this clone as medium-sized. This rearrangement joins TRBV11-2 to TRBJ2-1; a weak D match, TRBD2 (7 bases). This CDR3 spans 15 amino acids. The V gene lost 5 bases and the J gene lost 6 bases, with 17 bases spanning the gap. Germline CDR1 reads SGHAT; CDR2 reads FQNNGV. In DNA, the CDR3 is TGTGCCAGCAGCCTGGGAGGGGGAAGTCCCAATGAGCAGTTCTTC. It translates to CASSLGGGSPNEQFF. Full variable domain (remainder filled in from reference TRBV11-2 and TRBJ2-1): EAGVAQSPRYKIIEKRQSVAFWCNPISGHATLYWYQQILGQGPKLLIQFQNNGVVDDSQLPKDRFSAERLKGVDSTLKIQPAKLEDSAVYLCASSLGGGSPNEQFFGPGTRLTVL.

This CDR3 is CASSLGTAPYEQYF. The CDR3 DNA sequence: TGCGCCAGCAGCTTAGGGACAGCCCCCTACGAGCAGTACTTC. V and J are TRBV5-1 and TRBJ2-7; TRBD1 agrees at 7 bases. The CDR3 is made up of 14 amino acids. Germline loops: CDR1 SGHRS, CDR2 YFSETQ. Unmatched junction bases numbered 4, after V lost 2 bases and J lost 2 bases.

This chain connects TRBV9 to TRBJ1-4, with D perhaps TRBD1 (5 bases). With 5 bases removed from V and 4 bases from J, the gap between germline ends came to 12 bases. The germline gives CDR1 SGDLS, CDR2 YYNGEE. This CDR3 spans 14 amino acids. The CDR3 loop is CASSNGQFNEKLFF. Here the CDR3 DNA reads TGTGCCAGCAGTAACGGACAATTTAATGAAAAACTGTTTTTT.

V is TRBV5-1 and J is TRBJ2-3; D is unresolved. V lost 4 bases, J lost 5 bases, and 11 bases lay in between. Germline assignment: CDR1 SGHRS and CDR2 YFSETQ. CDR3 length: 13 residues. CDR3 loop: CASSPSFGDTQYF. As DNA, the CDR3 is TGCGCCAGCAGCCCGAGCTTCGGAGATACGCAGTATTTT.

The chain has TRBV5-1 and TRBJ2-3, with 7 bases that match TRBD1. The CDR3 length is 14 residues. Trimming removed 3 bases from V and 2 bases from J; junction bases left unmatched: 3. Germline V gene data show CDR1 as SGHRS and CDR2 as YFSETQ. The DNA for the CDR3 is TGCGCCAGCAGCTCGGGACAGAACACAGATACGCAGTATTTT. Amino acids: CASSSGQNTDTQYF.

The chain links TRBV19 to TRBJ1-4, with TRBD1 as a possible D gene (6 bases). CDR3 length equals 15 residues. Trimming removed 5 bases at V and 0 bases at J, with 10 bases between. Germline V gene sequence: CDR1 LNHDA, CDR2 SQIVND (reference sequence). Written as DNA, the CDR3 is TGTGCCAGTAGTTCAAGACAGGCAACTAATGAAAAACTGTTTTTT. Protein: CASSSRQATNEKLFF.

The rearrangement joins TRBV18 to TRBJ2-3, with D possibly matching TRBD1 (6 bases). CDR1 and CDR2 (germline): KGHSH, LQKENI. The CDR3 loop spans 18 amino acids. V lost 2 bases, J lost 2 bases, and 20 bases lay in between. This CDR3 is CASSPGSNRVINTDTQYF. The CDR3 DNA sequence: TGTGCCAGCTCACCAGGATCCAACAGGGTCATCAACACAGATACGCAGTATTTT.

This chain connects TRBV27 to TRBJ2-1; D is unclear. This CDR3 has 15 residues. The V gene's germline CDR1 is MNHEY and CDR2 SMNVEV (reference sequence). Trimming shortened V by 5 bases and J by 0 bases, and 11 bases separated the two germline ends. CDR3 nucleotide sequence: TGTGCCAGCAGTCCTGCGTTAAGCTCCTACAATGAGCAGTTCTTC. Protein product: CASSPALSSYNEQFF.

This rearrangement joins TRBV18 to TRBJ2-7; possible D gene TRBD2, 6 bases. CDR1 KGHSH and CDR2 LQKENI come from the germline V gene. V shed 0 bases and J shed 0 bases, with 9 bases lying between them. This CDR3 spans 15 amino acids. The CDR3 nucleotides are TGTGCCAGCTCACCACCGGGACTGAGCTCCTACGAGCAGTACTTC. This sequence encodes CASSPPGLSSYEQYF.

The V and J genes are TRBV7-2 and TRBJ2-7; 7 bases match TRBD1. V lost 1 base to trimming and J lost 4 bases; unmatched junction nucleotides: 4. This CDR3 contains 14 residues. Germline V lookup: CDR1 SGHTA, CDR2 FQGNSA. CDR3 amino acids: CASSLGVRGYEQYF. CDR3 in DNA: TGTGCCAGCAGCTTAGGGGTCAGGGGGTACGAGCAGTACTTC.

The chain is built from TRBV6-1 and TRBJ1-5; tentative D call: TRBD1 (5 bases). The V gene's germline CDR1 is MNHNS and CDR2 SASEGT. Trimming took 7 bases from V and 7 from J, leaving 14 bases between them. This CDR3 spans 13 amino acids. The CDR3 is CASTTGGSQPQHF. The CDR3 coding sequence is TGTGCCAGCACCACGGGGGGATCCCAGCCCCAGCATTTT.

The chain joins TRBV30 to TRBJ1-1, with unresolved D. The CDR3 is 13 residues long. Germline V gives CDR1 GTSNPN, CDR2 SVGIG (reference sequence). V lost 4 bases, J lost 1 base, and 10 bases lay in between. The CDR3 protein is CAWNSLRNTEAFF. The CDR3 region has the DNA TGTGCCTGGAACAGTCTGAGGAACACTGAAGCTTTCTTT.

The chain couples TRBV20-1 to TRBJ2-1, with D possibly being TRBD2 (6 bases). This CDR3 is built from 11 residues. The V end was cut by 5 bases, the J end by 4 bases, with 6 bases between. Germline loops: CDR1 DFQATT, CDR2 SNEGSKA (reference sequence). CDR3 amino acids: CSAGRYNEQFF. The CDR3 bases are TGCAGTGCTGGGAGGTACAATGAGCAGTTCTTC.

The rearrangement links TRBV28 to TRBJ2-5; possible D gene TRBD2, 6 bases. CDR3 size: 16 residues. CDR1 is MDHEN and CDR2 is SYDVKM in the germline V gene. The V end was cut by 4 bases, the J end by 1 base, with 16 bases between. This CDR3 is CASSSAVADFQETQYF. In nucleotides, the CDR3 is TGTGCCAGCAGTTCCGCTGTAGCGGATTTCCAAGAGACCCAGTACTTC.

The chain uses TRBV28 and TRBJ1-5; 7 bases are shared with TRBD1. V dropped 6 bases and J dropped 4; count of bases not matched to a gene: 6. CDR3 length: 14 residues. CDR1 is MDHEN, CDR2 SYDVKM, per germline. This chain's CDR3 is CASSLRQGNQPQHF. DNA for the CDR3: TGTGCCAGCAGCCTGAGACAGGGTAATCAGCCCCAGCATTTT.

The chain recombines TRBV9 with TRBJ2-1; 9 bases are shared with TRBD2. CDR3 length: 16 residues. Germline values: CDR1 SGDLS, CDR2 YYNGEE. V gave up 0 bases and J gave up 11 bases; unmatched junction bases: 12. The CDR3 region is CASSVEGGSGRSKQFF. CDR3 nucleotides: TGTGCCAGCAGCGTAGAAGGGGGTAGCGGGAGATCTAAGCAGTTCTTC.

J is TRBJ1-2 and V is TRBV27; maybe TRBD1 (5 bases). Trimming took off 9 bases at V and 0 bases at J, with 11 bases between the two ends. This CDR3 region has 13 residues. Germline V gene data show CDR1 as MNHEY and CDR2 as SMNVEV (reference sequence). The CDR3 sequence: CASYGGANYGYTF. The CDR3 nucleotides read TGTGCCAGTTACGGGGGGGCTAACTATGGCTACACCTTC.

V is TRBV6-5 and J is TRBJ1-3; D call uncertain. This CDR3 comprises 13 residues. Between the trimmed V and J ends, which lost 7 bases and 0 bases, there was a span of 7 bases. CDR1 is MNHEY, CDR2 SVGAGI, per germline. DNA for the CDR3: TGTGCCAGCACCCGGGGCTCTGGAAACACCATATATTTT. This gives the protein CASTRGSGNTIYF.

J is TRBJ1-5 and V is TRBV6-1, with D perhaps matching TRBD1 (5 bases). The CDR3 is 17 residues long. Germline CDR1 and CDR2: MNHNS and SASEGT. Trimming cost V 4 bases and J 0 bases, with 16 bases left between them. The CDR3, as DNA: TGTGCCAGCAGTGGCCCAAACGAGGGACTTAGCAATCAGCCCCAGCATTTT. It is translated as CASSGPNEGLSNQPQHF.

The chain combines TRBV5-4 with TRBJ2-7, with 13 positions matching TRBD2. Trimming cost V 7 bases and J 5 bases; bases outside gene matches: 6. The CDR3 spans 14 residues. Germline assignment: CDR1 SGHNT and CDR2 YYREEE (reference sequence). CDR3 bases: TGTGCCAGCGGCACTAGCGGGAGGGCCCACGAGCAGTACTTC. Amino acids: CASGTSGRAHEQYF. Filled out from reference TRBV5-4 and TRBJ2-7, the complete variable domain reads ETGVTQSPTHLIKTRGQQVTLRCSSQSGHNTVSWYQQALGQGPQFIFQYYREEENGRGNFPPRFSGLQFPNYSSELNVNALELDDSALYLCASGTSGRAHEQYFGPGTRLTVT.

The CDR3 DNA sequence: TGCGCCAGCAGTGTCAAGGGGTTCGGGGAGCAGTTCTTC. It is translated as CASSVKGFGEQFF. The chain is built from TRBV10-1 and TRBJ2-1; tentatively, D is TRBD1 (5 bases). This CDR3 spans 13 amino acids. Germline V gene data show CDR1 as WNHNN and CDR2 as SYGVQD (reference sequence). The germline V and J ends were trimmed by 4 bases and 10 bases, with 14 bases remaining between them.